A selection of T cell receptor beta chains follows, all from one sample in a study of T cell responses to AZD1222 COVID-19 vaccine. TCRdb keeps only in-frame clones here, not all; method: immunoSEQ multiplex PCR. Here the sample spans fewer than 45,000 clones, about 88% being singletons. This material consisted of peripheral blood, taken on day 0 of AZD1222 vaccination. These receptors came from an adult in good health. Each CDR3 is given with its conserved first and last residue. A D gene is named only where the DNA matches it firmly. Expanded clones get a size class; other rows say once, few or many, or leave the size out.

J gene,V gene,clone size,D gene,CDR3 DNA,CDR3 protein
TRBJ1-2,TRBV28,-,-,TGTGCCAGCAGTTTTTTCCGACAGACACTTTATGGCTACACCTTC,CASSFFRQTLYGYTF
TRBJ2-7,TRBV6-1,-,-,TGTGCCAGCAGTGAAACCCAGGGAATGTACGAGCAGTACTTC,CASSETQGMYEQYF
TRBJ2-7,TRBV5-1,-,-,TGCGCCAGCAGCTCGAACTTCCGCTCCTACGAGCAGTACTTC,CASSSNFRSYEQYF
TRBJ2-2,TRBV11-2,-,-,TGTGCCAGCAGCTTATGGTGGAAACCCGGGGAGCTGTTTTTT,CASSLWWKPGELFF
TRBJ2-7,TRBV11-2,-,TRBD1,TGTGCCAGCAGCTTAGACAGGGGGCGCTACGAGCAGTACTTC,CASSLDRGRYEQYF
TRBJ2-3,TRBV5-1,-,-,TGCGCCAGCAGCCTCCTGAGAGATACGCAGTATTTT,CASSLLRDTQYF
TRBJ2-7,TRBV11-2,-,-,TGTGCCAGCAGCTTAGAGGCGTCGGGGGAGCAGTACTTC,CASSLEASGEQYF
TRBJ1-2,TRBV7-9,-,-,TGTGCCAGCAGCTTATCGGGCCAAGGTTCGAGTGGCTACACCTTC,CASSLSGQGSSGYTF
TRBJ1-6,TRBV4-1,-,-,TGCGCCAGCAGCCAAGAACCGCGGGTGTATAATTCACCCCTCCACTTT,CASSQEPRVYNSPLHF
TRBJ1-5,TRBV6-2/TRBV6-3,-,TRBD1,TGTGCCAGCAGTTACCCGGGACAGACAACTAGCAATCAGCCCCAGCATTTT,CASSYPGQTTSNQPQHF
TRBJ2-7,TRBV19,-,-,TGTGCCGGCCGGCGAGGGAAGATCAGCTACGAGCAGTACTTC,CAGRRGKISYEQYF
TRBJ1-1,TRBV19,-,-,TGTGCCAGTACCCTAATGCGGGGGGGCAATTCCGAGGCTTTCTTT,CASTLMRGGNSEAFF
TRBJ1-5,TRBV29-1,-,-,TGCAGCGTTGTCACGGACCGGGGGGAAGATCAGCCCCAGCATTTT,CSVVTDRGEDQPQHF
TRBJ1-5,TRBV7-2,-,TRBD1,TGTGCCAGCAGCCCCCGAGGACAGGGGTGGAATCAGCCCCAGCATTTT,CASSPRGQGWNQPQHF
TRBJ1-2,TRBV5-1,-,-,TGCGCCAGCAGCCCCGAAACAGTATATCGAGGAGGCTACACCTTC,CASSPETVYRGGYTF
TRBJ2-7,TRBV13,-,-,TGTGCCAGCAGCTGGACCGGTGAGCAGTACTTC,CASSWTGEQYF
TRBJ1-6,TRBV2,-,TRBD1,TGTGCCAGCAGCACAGGGGTTGTGGATTCACCCCTCCACTTT,CASSTGVVDSPLHF
TRBJ1-2,TRBV7-2,-,-,TGTGCCAGCAGCTGGAGGAGACGGGCTAACTATGGCTACACCTTC,CASSWRRRANYGYTF
TRBJ2-7,TRBV29-1,few,-,TGCAGCGTTGAAGCTCCCCCTCGAACCTACGAGCAGTACTTC,CSVEAPPRTYEQYF
TRBJ1-6,TRBV7-3,few,-,TGTGCCAGCAGCTTAGCGCTTAATTCACCCCTCCACTTT,CASSLALNSPLHF
TRBJ1-4,TRBV5-6,-,-,TGTGCCAGCAGCTTTAGTCCAGCCGAGAATGAAAAACTGTTTTTT,CASSFSPAENEKLFF
TRBJ2-7,TRBV7-9,-,TRBD1,TGTGCCAGCAGCGGAGCCGGGACAGGGAGCTCCTACGAGCAGTACTTC,CASSGAGTGSSYEQYF
TRBJ1-1,TRBV9,-,-,TGTGCCAGCAGCGTAGAACCTACCCGATGGGCTGAAGCTTTCTTT,CASSVEPTRWAEAFF
TRBJ2-5,TRBV7-9,-,-,TGTGCCAGCAGCTTGGCCGCAGGGGGGGAGACCCAGTACTTC,CASSLAAGGETQYF
TRBJ1-3,TRBV5-1,-,-,TGCGCCAATGGTCCCGAGAGCTCTGGAAACACCATATATTTT,CANGPESSGNTIYF
TRBJ2-7,TRBV27,-,TRBD1,TGTGCCAGCAGGCCCCCGGGACAGAGGACCTACGAGCAGTACTTC,CASRPPGQRTYEQYF
TRBJ2-2,TRBV28,once,-,TGTGCCAGCAGAGATAGTCGGTGGCTGGACAGTACGAACACCGGGGAGCTGTTTTTT,CASRDSRWLDSTNTGELFF
TRBJ1-1,TRBV5-1,once,-,TGCGCCAGCAGCTTGGAGGGGATATACCCTAACACTGAAGCTTTCTTT,CASSLEGIYPNTEAFF
TRBJ2-4,TRBV2,-,-,TGTGCCAGCAGTTTTCCTCGGGACCCACGAGCCAAAAACATTCAGTACTTC,CASSFPRDPRAKNIQYF
TRBJ1-1,TRBV19,-,-,TGTGCCAGTAGAGAGCTGAACACTGAAGCTTTCTTT,CASRELNTEAFF
TRBJ2-7,TRBV6-5,-,TRBD2,TGTGCCAGCAGCCGGGGGGAAGTTTCGTACGAGCAGTACTTC,CASSRGEVSYEQYF
TRBJ2-7,TRBV28,-,TRBD1,TGTGCCAGCAGTTCACCGGGACAGGCCCTCTACGAGCAGTACTTC,CASSSPGQALYEQYF
TRBJ1-5,TRBV5-1,-,-,TGCGCCAGCAGCTTGGAGGGGCCGTATAGCAATCAGCCCCAGCATTTT,CASSLEGPYSNQPQHF
TRBJ2-1,TRBV18,-,-,TGTGCCAGCTCACCATCAGGCAGACTAGTAGGGGCCAATGAGCAGTTCTTC,CASSPSGRLVGANEQFF
TRBJ2-7,TRBV19,once,-,TGTGCCAGTAGTCCCTCGGACGGGAACTACGAGCAGTACTTC,CASSPSDGNYEQYF
TRBJ1-1,TRBV7-3,-,-,TGTGCCAGCAGCTTCCAGAAGAACACTGAAGCTTTCTTT,CASSFQKNTEAFF
TRBJ1-4,TRBV7-8,once,-,TGTGCCAGCAGCTTAGAGACGGCAACTAATGAAAAACTGTTTTTT,CASSLETATNEKLFF
TRBJ2-3,TRBV10-3,-,TRBD2,TGTGCCATCAGTGCTAGCGGTAGCACAGATACGCAGTATTTT,CAISASGSTDTQYF
TRBJ1-5,TRBV5-6,-,-,TGTGCCAGCAGCTTAGGCCAGATTAATCAGCCCCAGCATTTT,CASSLGQINQPQHF
TRBJ2-2,TRBV3-1/TRBV3-2,-,TRBD2,TGTGCCAGCAGCCGCCGGGGAGGGTTTATGACCGGGGAGCTGTTTTTT,CASSRRGGFMTGELFF
TRBJ2-1,TRBV15,-,-,TGTGCCACCAGCAGCTCAGGGATTGAGCAGTTCTTC,CATSSSGIEQFF
TRBJ2-7,TRBV4-1,-,TRBD2,TGCGCCAGCAGTCTCCTAGCGGGAGCGTCCTACGAGCAGTACTTC,CASSLLAGASYEQYF
TRBJ1-2,TRBV5-4,-,TRBD1,TGTGCCAGCACCCCGTCCAGGGGGAACTATGGCTACACCTTC,CASTPSRGNYGYTF
TRBJ1-1,TRBV6-5,once,-,TGTGCCAGCAGTTTGGGACAGAACACTGAAGCTTTCTTT,CASSLGQNTEAFF
TRBJ1-2,TRBV12-3/TRBV12-4,-,-,TGTGCCAGCAGTTTAGGAGCATATGGCTACACCTTC,CASSLGAYGYTF
TRBJ1-2,TRBV27,-,-,TGTGCCAGTAGAGGCGGGGGATCATATGGCTACACCTTC,CASRGGGSYGYTF
TRBJ2-3,TRBV27,-,-,TGTGCCAGCAGTTTAGAGGGCCGCACAGATACGCAGTATTTT,CASSLEGRTDTQYF